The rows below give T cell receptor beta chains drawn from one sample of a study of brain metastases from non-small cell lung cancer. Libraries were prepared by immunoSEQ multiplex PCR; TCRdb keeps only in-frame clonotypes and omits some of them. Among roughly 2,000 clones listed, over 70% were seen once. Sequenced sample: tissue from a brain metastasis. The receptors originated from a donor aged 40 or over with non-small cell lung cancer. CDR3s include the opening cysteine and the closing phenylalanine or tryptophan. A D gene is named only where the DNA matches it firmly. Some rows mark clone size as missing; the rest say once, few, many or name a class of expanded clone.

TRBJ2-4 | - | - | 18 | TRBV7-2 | CASSSLDRAGLAKNIQYF | TGTGCCAGCAGCTCCTTGGATCGGGCAGGGCTAGCCAAAAACATTCAGTACTTC
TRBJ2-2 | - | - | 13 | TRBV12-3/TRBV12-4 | CAQFGGGIGELFF | TGTGCCCAGTTTGGAGGGGGAATCGGGGAGCTGTTTTTT
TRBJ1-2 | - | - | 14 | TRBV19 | CASLTTGYNYGYTF | TGTGCCAGTTTAACGACAGGCTATAACTATGGCTACACCTTC
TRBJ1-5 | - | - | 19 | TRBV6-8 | CASSYISILDPGVVQPQHF | TGTGCCAGCAGTTACATATCTATTCTCGATCCTGGGGTGGTTCAGCCCCAGCATTTT
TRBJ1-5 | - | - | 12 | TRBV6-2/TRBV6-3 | CASSRWNQPQHF | TGTGCCAGCAGTAGGTGGAATCAGCCCCAGCATTTT
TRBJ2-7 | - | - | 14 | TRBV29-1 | CSVLRLEGTYEQYF | TGCAGCGTTCTCAGGTTGGAGGGAACCTACGAGCAGTACTTC
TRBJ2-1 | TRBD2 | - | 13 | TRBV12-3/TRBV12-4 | CASATSGANEQFF | TGTGCCAGCGCGACTAGCGGGGCTAATGAGCAGTTCTTC
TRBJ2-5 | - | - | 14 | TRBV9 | CASSVYGGQETQYF | TGTGCCAGCAGCGTATATGGGGGTCAAGAGACCCAGTACTTC
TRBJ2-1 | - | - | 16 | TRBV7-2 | CASRLGGASSYNEQFF | TGTGCCAGCAGGCTAGGGGGGGCTAGCTCCTACAATGAGCAGTTCTTC
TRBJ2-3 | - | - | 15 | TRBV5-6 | CASSGLGRDADTQYF | TGTGCCAGCAGCGGGTTGGGAAGGGACGCAGATACGCAGTATTTT
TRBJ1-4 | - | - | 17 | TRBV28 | CASSRLDAGLAFGKLFF | TGTGCCAGCAGTCGTTTGGACGCCGGCCTGGCTTTCGGAAAACTGTTTTTT
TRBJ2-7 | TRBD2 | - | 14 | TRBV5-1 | CASSPGTSVYEQYF | TGCGCCAGCAGCCCCGGGACTAGCGTTTACGAGCAATACTTC
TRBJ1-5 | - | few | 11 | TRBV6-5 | CASGTQGTQHF | TGTGCCAGCGGGACACAGGGTACCCAGCATTTT
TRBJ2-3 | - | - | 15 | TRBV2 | CASRGRDPPVNTQYF | TGTGCCAGCAGGGGCCGGGACCCCCCAGTTAATACGCAGTATTTT
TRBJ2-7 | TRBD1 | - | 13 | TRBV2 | CASGQGTGYEQYF | TGTGCCAGCGGGCAGGGGACAGGCTACGAGCAGTACTTC
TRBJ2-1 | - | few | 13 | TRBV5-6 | CASSLDLGNEQFF | TGTGCCAGCAGCTTGGATCTGGGGAATGAGCAGTTCTTC
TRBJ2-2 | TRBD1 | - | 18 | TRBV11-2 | CASSPQDRGRANTGELFF | TGTGCCAGCAGCCCTCAGGACAGGGGGCGTGCGAACACCGGGGAGCTGTTTTTT
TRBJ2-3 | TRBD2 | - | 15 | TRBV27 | CASRLSGASPDTQYF | TGTGCCAGCAGGCTTAGCGGGGCGTCCCCAGATACGCAGTATTTT
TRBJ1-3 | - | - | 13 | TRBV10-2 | CASCSRSGNTIYF | TGCGCCAGCTGCTCCCGCTCTGGAAACACCATATATTTT
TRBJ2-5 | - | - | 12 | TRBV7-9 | CASSFQGETQYF | TGTGCCAGCAGCTTTCAGGGGGAGACCCAGTACTTC
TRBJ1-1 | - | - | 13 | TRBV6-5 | CASSMGQNTEAFF | TGTGCCAGCAGTATGGGACAGAACACTGAAGCTTTCTTT
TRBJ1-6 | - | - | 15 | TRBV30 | CAWSVPKGVNSPLHF | TGTGCCTGGAGTGTACCTAAGGGGGTAAATTCACCCCTCCACTTT
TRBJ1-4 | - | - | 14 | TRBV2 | CASRSTGTNEKLFF | TGTGCCAGCAGGTCCACTGGGACTAATGAAAAACTGTTTTTT
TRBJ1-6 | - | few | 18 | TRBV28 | CASSLGGMTGSYNSPLHF | TGTGCCAGCAGTTTGGGGGGGATGACTGGCTCCTATAATTCACCCCTCCACTTT
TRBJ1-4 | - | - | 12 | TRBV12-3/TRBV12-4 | CASRGPNEKLFF | TGTGCCTCTCGGGGACCTAATGAAAAACTGTTTTTT
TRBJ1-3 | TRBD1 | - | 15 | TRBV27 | CASSFTGVSRNTIYF | TGTGCCAGCAGTTTTACAGGGGTCTCTAGAAACACCATATATTTT
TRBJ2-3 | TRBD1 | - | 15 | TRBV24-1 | CATSERGRLTDTQYF | TGTGCCACCAGTGAGAGGGGGCGCCTGACAGATACGCAGTATTTT
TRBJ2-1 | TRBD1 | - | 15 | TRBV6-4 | CASSRGGLGDNEQFF | TGTGCCAGCAGTCGAGGGGGCCTAGGGGACAATGAGCAGTTCTTC
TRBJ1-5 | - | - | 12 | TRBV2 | CASTSGYQPQHF | TGTGCCAGCACTTCAGGGTATCAGCCCCAGCATTTT